This TCR beta chain was profiled in a study of blood T cell repertoires in COVID-19. Trimming cost V 6 bases and J 6 bases, with 20 bases left between them. Germline V gene sequence: CDR1 MRHNA, CDR2 SNTAGT. CDR3 length: 15 residues. In its sample, this clone was seen once. Original processing methods: Estimation of nucleated cell counts was performed using reference gene primer amplification. Some clones are missing from TCRdb's copy, which holds only in-frame ones; the method was immunoSEQ multiplex PCR. V and J calls and clone size are as listed in that table; D and trimming were resolved from the DNA. The table lists over 300,000 clones, roughly 85% of them singletons.

The clonotype comes from a woman aged 25 to 45 who had recovered from COVID-19. Sample: PBMCs or T cells enriched from blood (not recorded which). The V and J genes are TRBV6-4 and TRBJ1-2; D gene ambiguous. The CDR3 region is CASSPTHEGIHGYTF. Written as DNA, the CDR3 is TGTGCCAGCAGCCCAACCCACGAGGGAATTCATGGCTACACCTTC.